The 17 T cell receptor beta chains reported below all come from one sample, sequenced in a study of radiotherapy plus CTLA-4 blockade in lung cancer. Assay: immunoSEQ multiplex PCR; the TCRdb copy retains only in-frame clones and omits some. The sample includes over 60,000 clones, around 86% seen only once; the top ten take 40%. The sequencing here drew on peripheral blood, taken from a patient treated with radiotherapy plus ipilimumab. All receptors derive from a human donor with non-small cell lung cancer that progressed on radiotherapy plus ipilimumab.

This chain uses TRBV9 with TRBJ1-1; tentative D call: TRBD1 (6 bases). CDR3 length: 14 amino acids. V gave up 2 bases and J gave up 7 bases, with 15 bases separating them. Germline V gene lookup returns CDR1 SGDLS and CDR2 YYNGEE. In DNA, the CDR3 is TGTGCCAGCAGCGTGGGGGCCGATGGTAGTGAAGCTTTCTTT. It translates to CASSVGADGSEAFF.

The rearrangement links TRBV29-1 to TRBJ2-4, with no clear D. Trimming took 6 bases from V and 0 from J, leaving 12 bases between them. The CDR3 contains 14 residues. Germline-derived CDR1 and CDR2 are SQVTM and ANQGSEA. The CDR3: CSVRQRLAKNIQYF. The CDR3 region has the DNA TGCAGCGTCAGACAAAGACTAGCCAAAAACATTCAGTACTTC.

The CDR3 region is CASSPGTASTDTQYF. CDR3 sequence (DNA): TGCGCCAGCAGCCCCGGGACAGCTAGCACAGATACGCAGTATTTT. This chain links TRBV4-1 with TRBJ2-3; 7 nucleotides match TRBD1. The CDR3 consists of 15 residues. CDR1 and CDR2 from the germline V gene are MGHRA and YSYEKL. Trimming at V came to 4 bases and at J to 0 bases, leaving 4 bases not matched to a gene.

V and J are TRBV7-9 and TRBJ1-3; unclear D gene. V lost 5 bases, J lost 1 base, and 12 bases lay in between. The CDR3 consists of 15 residues. Germline V gives CDR1 SEHNR, CDR2 FQNEAQ (reference sequence). The CDR3, as DNA: TGTGCCAGCAGCCTCGGGCCAAGGTCTGGAAACACCATATATTTT. Translating gives CASSLGPRSGNTIYF.

The rearrangement links TRBV5-1 to TRBJ2-3; D not resolved. Germline CDR1 is SGHRS and CDR2 is YFSETQ. Trimming left V 3 bases short and J 8 bases short, with 16 bases between. The CDR3 spans 14 residues. DNA for the CDR3: TGCGCCAGCAGCTCCCCGACCCCTCCAGGTACGCAGTATTTT. Translation: CASSSPTPPGTQYF.

This clone was observed a single time. This sequence joins TRBV4-2 and TRBJ2-3, with D possibly being TRBD1 (6 bases). The CDR3 is 20 residues long. From germline, CDR1 is LGHNA and CDR2 YNFKEQ. The V end lost 1 base, the J end lost 0 bases, and 23 bases lay between the germline ends. The CDR3 is CASSQAPGQGSSTSTDTQYF. The CDR3 nucleotides read TGTGCCAGCAGCCAAGCCCCGGGACAAGGGTCATCCACTAGCACAGATACGCAGTATTTT.

CDR3 DNA: TGTGCCAGCAGAAGGACAGGGGGAGGGGAGACCCAGTACTTC. As protein: CASRRTGGGETQYF. This chain connects TRBV6-5 to TRBJ2-5, with 10 bases fitting TRBD1. V gave up 6 bases and J gave up 5 bases; unmatched junction bases: 6. From germline, CDR1 is MNHEY and CDR2 SVGAGI. CDR3 length: 14 amino acids.

The chain carries TRBV23-1 and TRBJ2-7; D is unresolved. TRBV23-1 is an open reading frame, and its role is uncertain. Trimming shortened V by 8 bases and J by 2 bases, and 16 bases separated the two germline ends. This CDR3 is 14 amino acids long. The CDR3 sequence: CASRTGPAPYEQYV. DNA of the CDR3: TGCGCCAGCCGGACCGGGCCAGCCCCCTACGAGCAGTACGTC.

The chain employs TRBV4-1 and TRBJ2-1; the match to TRBD2 covers 7 bases. The CDR3 runs 12 residues. Germline V gene lookup returns CDR1 MGHRA and CDR2 YSYEKL. V lost 1 base and J lost 9; bases outside the gene matches: 0. The DNA of the CDR3 is TGCGCCAGCAGCCAAGGGGGGGGTGAGCAGTTCTTC. Amino acid sequence: CASSQGGGEQFF.

The chain uses TRBV4-2 and TRBJ2-5, with D tentatively TRBD2 (6 bases). Germline V lookup: CDR1 LGHNA, CDR2 YNFKEQ. V was cut by 4 bases and J by 5 bases, with 14 bases left in between. The CDR3 length is 14 residues. The CDR3 DNA sequence: TGTGCCAGCAGCCCGACTAGTTTGGGGGAGACCCAGTACTTC. This encodes CASSPTSLGETQYF.

The chain recombines TRBV12-5 with TRBJ2-3; no reliable D call. This CDR3 is 11 amino acids long. Per germline, CDR1 LGHNT and CDR2 FRNRAP. The V end was cut by 2 bases, the J end by 6 bases, with 3 bases between. CDR3 residues: CASGLRDTQYF. The CDR3 coding sequence is TGTGCTAGTGGTTTGAGGGATACGCAGTATTTT.

This chain links TRBV11-1 with TRBJ1-2, with TRBD1 identical over 10 bases. CDR3 size: 12 residues. V lost 5 bases to trimming and J lost 10 bases; unmatched junction nucleotides: 4. Germline CDR1 SGHAT, CDR2 FQDESV (reference sequence). CDR3 residues: CASSADRGTYTF. The DNA of the CDR3 is TGTGCCAGCAGCGCGGACAGGGGGACCTACACCTTC. Filled out from reference TRBV11-1 and TRBJ1-2, the complete variable domain reads EAEVAQSPRYKITEKSQAVAFWCDPISGHATLYWYRQILGQGPELLVQFQDESVVDDSQLPKDRFSAERLKGVDSTLKIQPAELGDSAMYLCASSADRGTYTFGSGTRLTVV.

The V and J genes are TRBV18 and TRBJ1-5, with D maybe TRBD1 (6 bases). This CDR3 spans 14 amino acids. Trimming shortened V by 3 bases and J by 1 base, and 7 bases separated the two germline ends. CDR1 and CDR2 from the germline V gene are KGHSH and LQKENI. The CDR3 is CASSPDRSNQPQHF. As DNA, the CDR3 is TGTGCCAGCTCACCCGACAGGAGCAATCAGCCCCAGCATTTT.

The CDR3 reads CASSEGGGKDGYTF. DNA of the CDR3: TGTGCCAGCAGTGAAGGAGGGGGCAAGGATGGCTACACCTTC. The chain joins TRBV6-1 to TRBJ1-2; 7 positions agree with TRBD1. After removal of 1 base from V and 6 bases from J, the junction contained 5 bases not matched to a gene. Germline CDR1 and CDR2: MNHNS and SASEGT. The CDR3 is made up of 14 amino acids.

This chain joins TRBV6-1 and TRBJ1-4, with TRBD1 matching 10 bases. In germline, CDR1 is MNHNS, CDR2 SASEGT. The CDR3 spans 14 residues. J lost 8 bases, V lost 3 bases, and 3 bases had no gene match. CDR3 residues: CASSDDRGREKLFF. The CDR3 nucleotides are TGTGCCAGCAGTGATGACAGGGGGCGGGAAAAACTGTTTTTT.

The rearrangement joins TRBV5-8 to TRBJ1-5; D is unclear. The CDR3 extends over 15 amino acids. In germline, CDR1 is SGHTS, CDR2 YDEGEE. V was pared by 2 bases and J by 9 bases, with 18 bases between. DNA for the CDR3: TGTGCCAGCAGCTTTGAGGGAAGGACCCAATCGCCCCAGCATTTT. This translates into CASSFEGRTQSPQHF.

V usage is TRBV27 and J usage is TRBJ2-7; D may be TRBD2 (5 bases). Germline V gene data show CDR1 as MNHEY and CDR2 as SMNVEV (reference sequence). V gave up 9 bases and J gave up 0 bases, with 15 bases separating them. This CDR3 contains 14 residues. The CDR3 region has the DNA TGTGCCAGAAACCTAGAGGGAAGCTCCTACGAGCAGTACGTC. Amino acid sequence: CARNLEGSSYEQYV.